Listed below are T cell receptor beta chains from one sample, sequenced in a study of beta chain features in type 1 diabetes. Clones were read by immunoSEQ multiplex PCR, and TCRdb kept only the in-frame ones, dropping some. The table shows under 300,000 clones, with approximately 8% occurring only once. The sequencing sample was made of central memory CD4+ T cells from blood. The receptors were sampled from a woman under 30 in good health. Each CDR3 is given with its conserved first and last residue. The D gene is left open where the match is weak. Clone size is stated in some rows and not others, as once, few, many or a class when expanded.

clone size: few; V gene: TRBV7-9; D gene: NA; J gene: TRBJ2-7; CDR3 DNA: TGTGCCAGCAGCTTAGCGGACCTATACGAGCAGTACTTC; CDR3 protein: CASSLADLYEQYF
clone size: many; V gene: TRBV28; D gene: TRBD1; J gene: TRBJ1-5; CDR3 DNA: TGTGCCAGCAGCCTAGGGGGCGGGCTTTTTCCCCAGCATTTT; CDR3 protein: CASSLGGGLFPQHF
clone size: NA; V gene: TRBV7-8; D gene: NA; J gene: TRBJ2-1; CDR3 DNA: TGTGCCAGCAGCCACCCTAAAAGGGCCCACTCCTACAATGAGCAGTTCTTC; CDR3 protein: CASSHPKRAHSYNEQFF
clone size: many; V gene: TRBV7-2; D gene: NA; J gene: TRBJ1-5; CDR3 DNA: TGTGCCAGCGGCGGGGGGGCTCATAATCAGCCCCAGCATTTT; CDR3 protein: CASGGGAHNQPQHF
clone size: few; V gene: TRBV5-6; D gene: NA; J gene: TRBJ1-3; CDR3 DNA: TGTGCCAGCAGCCGGGAACAATATATGGGAAACACCATATATTTT; CDR3 protein: CASSREQYMGNTIYF
clone size: NA; V gene: TRBV21-1; D gene: NA; J gene: TRBJ1-5; CDR3 DNA: TGTGCCAGCAGTGGACGACCGCTATCCAATCAACCCCAGCATTTT; CDR3 protein: CASSGRPLSNQPQHF
clone size: NA; V gene: TRBV19; D gene: TRBD2; J gene: TRBJ2-5; CDR3 DNA: TGTGCCAGTAGTATCGGGGGGAGAGAGACCCAGTACTTC; CDR3 protein: CASSIGGRETQYF
clone size: many; V gene: TRBV25-1; D gene: NA; J gene: TRBJ2-6; CDR3 DNA: TGTGCCAGCAGTAAAAGTACGACAGGAAGGGACAACAACGTCCTGACTTTC; CDR3 protein: CASSKSTTGRDNNVLTF
clone size: few; V gene: TRBV25-1; D gene: TRBD1; J gene: TRBJ1-1; CDR3 DNA: TGTGCCAGCAGTCCTCGATGGGACAGCTCGGAAGCTTTCTTT; CDR3 protein: CASSPRWDSSEAFF
clone size: few; V gene: TRBV29-1; D gene: TRBD1; J gene: TRBJ1-2; CDR3 DNA: TGCAGCGTTGACAATTCGGACAGGGGACAGGGCTACACCTTC; CDR3 protein: CSVDNSDRGQGYTF
clone size: few; V gene: TRBV2; D gene: TRBD1; J gene: TRBJ1-6; CDR3 DNA: TGTGCCAGCAGGGAGAGACAGGGGAGCAATTCACCCCTCCACTTT; CDR3 protein: CASRERQGSNSPLHF
clone size: NA; V gene: TRBV7-2; D gene: TRBD1; J gene: TRBJ1-2; CDR3 DNA: TGTGCCAGAAGCGGACGGGACAGGGCTAACTATGGCTACACCTTC; CDR3 protein: CARSGRDRANYGYTF
clone size: NA; V gene: TRBV9; D gene: TRBD1; J gene: TRBJ2-7; CDR3 DNA: TGTGCCAGCAGCGTCGGACAGGGTGCGCAGTACTTC; CDR3 protein: CASSVGQGAQYF
clone size: few; V gene: TRBV7-2; D gene: NA; J gene: TRBJ2-2; CDR3 DNA: TGTGCCAGCAGCTCGAATACAGTTAACACCGGGGAGCTGTTTTTT; CDR3 protein: CASSSNTVNTGELFF
clone size: few; V gene: TRBV11-2; D gene: NA; J gene: TRBJ1-1; CDR3 DNA: TGTGCCAGCAGCTTAATGTCGCACACTGAAGCTTTCTTT; CDR3 protein: CASSLMSHTEAFF
clone size: NA; V gene: TRBV5-1; D gene: NA; J gene: TRBJ1-2; CDR3 DNA: TGCGCCAGCAGCGACCGAGGGTGGCAAGATGGCTACACCTTC; CDR3 protein: CASSDRGWQDGYTF
clone size: NA; V gene: TRBV9; D gene: NA; J gene: TRBJ2-2; CDR3 DNA: TGTGCCAGCAGCGAGCCTCCCAGCACCGGGGAGCTGTTTTTT; CDR3 protein: CASSEPPSTGELFF
clone size: NA; V gene: TRBV7-9; D gene: NA; J gene: TRBJ1-6; CDR3 DNA: TGTGCCAGCCGGGACAATGTGAATTCACCCCTCCACTTT; CDR3 protein: CASRDNVNSPLHF
clone size: NA; V gene: TRBV9; D gene: NA; J gene: TRBJ1-2; CDR3 DNA: TGTGCCAGCAGCGTAGACGATAGGGGCTATGGCTACACCTTC; CDR3 protein: CASSVDDRGYGYTF
clone size: once; V gene: TRBV7-3; D gene: TRBD2; J gene: TRBJ2-7; CDR3 DNA: TGTGCCAGCAGCTTGTCACTAGCGGGAGCTCGCCTCGAGCAGTACTTC; CDR3 protein: CASSLSLAGARLEQYF
clone size: few; V gene: TRBV11-2; D gene: TRBD2; J gene: TRBJ2-1; CDR3 DNA: TGTGCCAGCAGCCTAGAGCGGGAGATTCAGTTCTTC; CDR3 protein: CASSLEREIQFF
clone size: few; V gene: TRBV19; D gene: TRBD1; J gene: TRBJ2-2; CDR3 DNA: TGTGCCAGTCGGAAGGGGGCGTTGCTGGCGGGCACCGGGGAGCTGTTTTTT; CDR3 protein: CASRKGALLAGTGELFF
clone size: few; V gene: TRBV5-4; D gene: NA; J gene: TRBJ2-2; CDR3 DNA: TGCGCCAGCAGCCGTTTGGGGGGCCGGGCCGGGGAGCTGTTTTTT; CDR3 protein: CASSRLGGRAGELFF
clone size: NA; V gene: TRBV7-9; D gene: NA; J gene: TRBJ1-4; CDR3 DNA: TGTGCCAGCACCCAATTTGCAACTAATGAAAAACTGTTTTTT; CDR3 protein: CASTQFATNEKLFF
clone size: NA; V gene: TRBV30; D gene: NA; J gene: TRBJ1-5; CDR3 DNA: TGTGCCTGGAGTGCAGGAGGCAATCAGCCCCAGCATTTT; CDR3 protein: CAWSAGGNQPQHF
clone size: few; V gene: TRBV2; D gene: NA; J gene: TRBJ2-2; CDR3 DNA: TGTGCCAGCAGATCTCACGGGACCGGGGAGCTGTTTTTT; CDR3 protein: CASRSHGTGELFF
clone size: NA; V gene: TRBV13; D gene: TRBD1; J gene: TRBJ2-1; CDR3 DNA: TGTGCCAGCAGGTACCGGGACAGGGGTTTTAATGAGCAGTTCTTC; CDR3 protein: CASRYRDRGFNEQFF
clone size: NA; V gene: TRBV5-1; D gene: NA; J gene: TRBJ2-1; CDR3 DNA: TGCGCCAGCAGCTTGGCCATAGGAAGTGAGCAGTTCTTC; CDR3 protein: CASSLAIGSEQFF